This is a list of T cell receptor beta chains from one sample in a study of chemoradiotherapy in HPV16-positive cancers. Measured with immunoSEQ multiplex PCR; TCRdb has only the in-frame clones, and not every one. The sample contains approximately 3,800 clones, about 86% of which appear only once. This sample comprised tumor tissue, obtained from a patient who underwent chemoradiotherapy. The receptors shown here come from a human donor with HPV-associated anogenital cancer. Each CDR3 is given with its conserved first and last residue. A D gene is named only where the DNA matches it firmly. The listing skips clone size in some rows; elsewhere it reads once, few, many or a size class.

-	TRBJ1-1	-	TRBV12-5	TGTGCTAGTGGTTTGACGACGGTTGAAGCTTTCTTT	CASGLTTVEAFF
-	TRBJ2-5	-	TRBV25-1	TGTGCCAGCAGTGGCCGCCGGCTAGCGATACGGGAGACCCAGTACTTC	CASSGRRLAIRETQYF
TRBD1	TRBJ2-2	-	TRBV5-6	TGTGCCAGCAGCGCCGGGACAGGGTCGGCCGGGGAGCTGTTTTTT	CASSAGTGSAGELFF
-	TRBJ2-5	-	TRBV30	TGTGCCTGGAAGGTGGGGGGAGAGACCCAGTACTTC	CAWKVGGETQYF
-	TRBJ2-7	-	TRBV2	TGTGCCAGCAGTGGGGGGTGGAGGCCCCCCTACGAGCAGTACTTC	CASSGGWRPPYEQYF
-	TRBJ1-1	few	TRBV7-9	TGTGCCAGCAGCTTATCAGCGGGACCCGGAACTTTCTTT	CASSLSAGPGTFF
-	TRBJ1-5	-	TRBV6-6	TGTGCCAGCAGTCACGACAGAGAAGCCCAGCATTTT	CASSHDREAQHF
-	TRBJ1-4	-	TRBV19	TGTGCCTCGAGGGACGGTGCCAGGCTGTTTTTT	CASRDGARLFF
-	TRBJ1-5	-	TRBV12-2	TGTGCAAGTCGCTTAGGCCATTTT	CASRLGHF
-	TRBJ1-4	-	TRBV9	TGTGCCAGCAGCCCCGACAGTTATAATGAAAAACTGTTTTTT	CASSPDSYNEKLFF
-	TRBJ2-1	-	TRBV29-1	TGCAGCGCTCAGACCAATGAGCAGTTCTTC	CSAQTNEQFF
-	TRBJ1-1	few	TRBV19	TGTGCCAGTAGTATTCGTGGTCACATGAACACTGAAGCTTTCTTT	CASSIRGHMNTEAFF
TRBD1	TRBJ1-2	-	TRBV7-9	TGTGCCAGCAGCTGGTCTCAAACAGGGGGCTTTGGTGGCTACACCTTC	CASSWSQTGGFGGYTF
TRBD2	TRBJ2-3	-	TRBV2	TGTGCCAGCAGCCTATTTAGCGGGGGGGCCACAGATACGCAGTATTTT	CASSLFSGGATDTQYF
-	TRBJ2-1	-	TRBV9	TGTGCCAGCAGCGTAATAGAGAGCTCCTACAATGAGCAGTTCTTC	CASSVIESSYNEQFF
-	TRBJ2-2	-	TRBV29-1	TGCAGCGTTGAACGGCGCGGCAACACCGGGGAGCTGTTTTTT	CSVERRGNTGELFF
-	TRBJ1-2	-	TRBV19	TGTGCCAGTAGCCCCAGGTTGACGGTCTATGGCTACACCTTC	CASSPRLTVYGYTF
-	TRBJ2-3	-	TRBV5-6	TGTGCCAGCAGCGACCGAGATACGCAGTATTTT	CASSDRDTQYF
TRBD1	TRBJ2-7	-	TRBV2	TGTGCCAGCACCGACAGGGTCGGCGAGCAGTACTTC	CASTDRVGEQYF
-	TRBJ1-3	-	TRBV2	TGTGCCAGCAGTTGGGAGGGTATTAGCGCTGGAAACACCATATATTTT	CASSWEGISAGNTIYF
-	TRBJ2-2	-	TRBV7-9	TGTGCCAGCAGCCCGTCTGCGTTGGGGTTGGCCGGGGAGCTGTTTTTT	CASSPSALGLAGELFF
-	TRBJ2-7	few	TRBV6-1	TGTGCCAGCAGTCAGACGGTCGCGTACGAGCAGTACTTC	CASSQTVAYEQYF
TRBD2	TRBJ2-7	-	TRBV27	TGTGCCAGCAGAAAAGCGGGGACCTACGAGCAGTACTTC	CASRKAGTYEQYF
TRBD1	TRBJ2-7	-	TRBV5-4	TGTGCCAGCAGCTCCACAGACAGGGTGGACGAGCAGTACTTC	CASSSTDRVDEQYF
-	TRBJ2-4	-	TRBV4-2	TGTGCCAGCAGTCGGACAGAAAACATTCAGTACTTC	CASSRTENIQYF
-	TRBJ2-2	-	TRBV4-2	TGTGCCAGCAGCCAAGAGTCCGGGACTCTTACCGGGGAGCTGTTTTTT	CASSQESGTLTGELFF
TRBD1	TRBJ2-5	-	TRBV5-1	TGCGCCAGCAGCTTGGATCCCGGACAGGGCGGCGAGACCCAGTACTTC	CASSLDPGQGGETQYF
-	TRBJ1-6	-	TRBV5-6	TGTGCCAGCAGCTTGACCCTCAGGGACTCACCCCTCCACTTT	CASSLTLRDSPLHF
-	TRBJ2-7	-	TRBV9	TGTGCCAGCAGCGCTCAATCAGTAACCTACGAGCAGTACTTC	CASSAQSVTYEQYF
-	TRBJ2-7	once	TRBV7-2	TGTGCCAGCAGCTTAGCTGGGGGGGAGCAGTACTTC	CASSLAGGEQYF
-	TRBJ2-7	-	TRBV11-2	TGTGCCAGCAGCTTAGGGGGGGGCTTCACCTACGAGCAGTACTTC	CASSLGGGFTYEQYF
-	TRBJ1-5	few	TRBV28	TGTGCCAGCAGTCTACTCTCGGGGGGCAATCAGCCCCAGCATTTT	CASSLLSGGNQPQHF
-	TRBJ1-5	-	TRBV28	TGTGCCAGCCGCTGGGCGGGGGTCAATCAGCCCCAGCATTTT	CASRWAGVNQPQHF
-	TRBJ1-2	-	TRBV19	TGTGCCAGCGGTGTGGGAGCAAGCCCCAACTATGGCTACACCTTC	CASGVGASPNYGYTF
-	TRBJ2-3	once	TRBV11-2	TGTGCCAGCAGCTTTGCGCCCACAACAAATACGCAGTATTTT	CASSFAPTTNTQYF
-	TRBJ2-7	-	TRBV5-5	TGTGCCAGCAGCTCAACCCAGGGGACCCTATCCTACGAGCAGTACTTC	CASSSTQGTLSYEQYF
-	TRBJ2-1	-	TRBV5-1	TGCGCCAGCAGCCTCCTAGGGGGGGAACGGGCAGAGCAGTTCTTC	CASSLLGGERAEQFF
-	TRBJ2-5	-	TRBV5-1	TGCGCCAGCAGCTTACCGGGGGCGATGGAGACCCAGTACTTC	CASSLPGAMETQYF
TRBD1	TRBJ1-5	-	TRBV7-9	TGTGCCAGCAGCCGGACAGGGGATCAGCCCCAGCATTTT	CASSRTGDQPQHF
-	TRBJ2-6	-	TRBV4-3	TGCGCCAGCAGCCAAGTCCTTGGACTTGGCTCTGGGGCCAACGTCCTGACTTTC	CASSQVLGLGSGANVLTF
-	TRBJ1-2	-	TRBV6-6	TGTGCCAGCAGCTACGTACCGGGAGACAACTATGGCTACACCTTC	CASSYVPGDNYGYTF
-	TRBJ2-2	-	TRBV5-1	TGCGCCAGCAGCCTCCAGGGGGGGGGAACGAACACCGGGGAGCTGTTTTTT	CASSLQGGGTNTGELFF
-	TRBJ1-1	-	TRBV7-2	TGTGCCAGCAGCCAAAGCGGAGGGGGCACTGAAGCTTTCTTT	CASSQSGGGTEAFF
-	TRBJ1-1	-	TRBV15	TGTGCCACCAGCAGCAACAGGGTGGGGAACACTGAAGCTTTCTTT	CATSSNRVGNTEAFF
TRBD1	TRBJ2-1	-	TRBV9	TGTGCCAGCAGCGTAGGGGGGACAGGAGGGAATGAGCAGTTCTTC	CASSVGGTGGNEQFF